Listed below are T cell receptor beta chains from one sample, sequenced in a study of T cell responses to AZD1222 COVID-19 vaccine. Clones were sequenced by immunoSEQ multiplex PCR, and TCRdb holds only the in-frame ones, with some missing. This sample yields more than 80,000 clones, of which approximately 88% are seen a single time; approximately 5.5% belongs to the top ten. This specimen consisted of peripheral blood, obtained on day 0 of AZD1222 vaccination. The receptors stem from an adult in good health. The CDR3 runs from the conserved cysteine through the conserved F or W. Each record gives: clone size, J gene, D gene, CDR3 length, V gene, CDR3 protein, CDR3 DNA. D genes are given only for firm matches. Expanded clones are given a class, and other clones once, few, many or no size at all.

NA	TRBJ2-1	NA	13	TRBV28	CASSSYSHNEQFF	TGTGCCAGCAGTTCCTATAGCCACAATGAGCAGTTCTTC
NA	TRBJ1-2	TRBD1	14	TRBV27	CASSLSPLTGTHTF	TGTGCCAGCAGTTTATCGCCCCTGACAGGGACGCATACCTTC
NA	TRBJ2-1	NA	13	TRBV5-1	CASWESSYNEQFF	TGCGCCAGCTGGGAGAGCTCCTACAATGAGCAGTTCTTC
NA	TRBJ1-2	NA	15	TRBV5-4	CASSSVGRGGYGYTF	TGTGCCAGCAGCTCGGTGGGACGGGGGGGCTATGGCTACACCTTC
NA	TRBJ1-2	TRBD1	15	TRBV18	CASSLGQGGGYGYTF	TGTGCCAGCTCACTCGGACAGGGGGGTGGCTATGGCTACACCTTC
NA	TRBJ1-5	NA	14	TRBV6-6	CASSLPTRYQPQHF	TGTGCCAGCAGCCTGCCGACAAGATATCAGCCCCAGCATTTT
NA	TRBJ1-4	NA	17	TRBV6-2/TRBV6-3	CASSFESFRGEGEKLFF	TGTGCCAGCAGTTTCGAGTCTTTCCGGGGAGAAGGAGAAAAACTGTTTTTT
once	TRBJ2-7	TRBD1	16	TRBV6-5	CASSYSHGTASYEQYF	TGTGCCAGCAGTTACTCGCACGGGACAGCCTCCTACGAGCAGTACTTC
NA	TRBJ2-1	NA	14	TRBV19	CASSRTLPYNEQFF	TGTGCCAGTAGTAGGACACTCCCCTACAATGAGCAGTTCTTC
NA	TRBJ1-2	NA	14	TRBV27	CASSFSGSNYGYTF	TGTGCCAGCAGTTTTTCGGGATCTAACTATGGCTACACCTTC
NA	TRBJ1-3	TRBD1	17	TRBV18	CASSPSQGDRSGNTIYF	TGTGCCAGCTCACCGTCGCAGGGGGACCGCTCTGGAAACACCATATATTTT
NA	TRBJ1-6	TRBD1	14	TRBV19	CASSDRQGNSPLHF	TGTGCCAGTAGTGACCGACAGGGGAATTCACCCCTCCACTTT
NA	TRBJ1-6	NA	13	TRBV5-1	CASSLAGLSPLHF	TGCGCCAGCAGCTTGGCCGGCCTTTCACCCCTCCACTTT